The 27 T cell receptor beta chains reported below all come from one sample, sequenced in a study of blood T cell repertoires in COVID-19. Only in-frame clones appear in the TCRdb table, and some are missing; sequencing was by immunoSEQ multiplex PCR. Of tens of thousands of clones in the sample, about 80% are singletons; the top ten hold more than 9.5%. Input material: peripheral blood. The receptors stem from a man in his fifties or sixties with acute or convalescent COVID-19.

This clone was counted once. This rearrangement joins TRBV14 to TRBJ2-5; 9 nucleotides agree with TRBD1. This CDR3 spans 16 amino acids. The germline CDR1 and CDR2 sequences are SGHDN and FVKESK. J lost 0 bases, V lost 3 bases, and 5 bases had no gene match. The CDR3 DNA is TGTGCCAGCAGCCATCGGACAGGGGCTAACCAAGAGACCCAGTACTTC. It encodes CASSHRTGANQETQYF.

This chain joins TRBV2 and TRBJ1-4; no firm D call. Trimming pared 8 bases from V and 7 bases from J, leaving 17 bases between. This CDR3 has 14 residues. The germline gives CDR1 SNHLY, CDR2 FYNNEI. The CDR3, as DNA: TGTGCCAGCGTGGGTGCTTTTGGCGGTGAAAAACTGTTTTTT. Its translation is CASVGAFGGEKLFF.

V gene TRBV9 combines with J gene TRBJ1-6, with unresolved D. Germline assignment: CDR1 SGDLS and CDR2 YYNGEE. The V end lost 5 bases, the J end lost 10 bases, and 16 bases lay between the germline ends. This CDR3 spans 14 amino acids. The CDR3 nucleotides read TGTGCCAGCAGTGTCGATGGAGTACGGTCACCCCTCCACTTT. Its protein product is CASSVDGVRSPLHF.

The gene calls are TRBV6-5 and TRBJ2-1; no clear D gene. Germline loops: CDR1 MNHEY, CDR2 SVGAGI. The length of the CDR3 is 13 residues. V was trimmed by 6 bases and J by 5 bases, leaving 11 bases between them. CDR3 in amino acids: CASSPQVHNEQFF. The CDR3 DNA is TGTGCCAGCAGCCCCCAGGTGCACAATGAGCAGTTCTTC.

The rearrangement links TRBV4-3 to TRBJ1-2; D is unresolved. Germline V gene sequence: CDR1 LGHNA, CDR2 YSLEER. The germline V and J ends were trimmed by 4 bases and 7 bases, with 13 bases remaining between them. This CDR3 is 13 amino acids long. As DNA, the CDR3 is TGCGCCAGCAGCCCAAAAACGCGGGGTGGCTACACCTTC. It translates to CASSPKTRGGYTF.

V and J are TRBV4-1 and TRBJ1-6; 8 bases map to TRBD1. This CDR3 has 17 residues. The ends lost 1 base at V and 5 bases at J; junction bases unmatched: 7. The germline V gene has CDR1 MGHRA and CDR2 YSYEKL. The CDR3 spells CASSQAGGNLNNSPLHF. CDR3 DNA: TGCGCCAGCAGCCAAGCAGGGGGCAACCTTAATAATTCACCCCTCCACTTT.

This clone turned up a few times. The CDR3 region is CAGGQGAPGNEKLFF. CDR3 DNA: TGTGCCGGAGGACAGGGGGCGCCGGGTAATGAAAAACTGTTTTTT. The gene calls are TRBV7-9 and TRBJ1-4; 11 nucleotides line up with TRBD1. With 11 bases clipped from V and 4 bases from J, the junction kept 9 bases outside the gene matches. Germline V CDR1 and CDR2: SEHNR, FQNEAQ (reference sequence). The CDR3 length is 15 residues. The variable domain in full, completed from reference TRBV7-9 and TRBJ1-4, reads DTGVSQNPRHKITKRGQNVTFRCDPISEHNRLYWYRQTLGQGPEFLTYFQNEAQLEKSRLLSDRFSAERPKGSFSTLEIQRTEQGDSAMYLCAGGQGAPGNEKLFFGSGTQLSVL.

The chain links TRBV1 to TRBJ2-3; the table's TRBD2 call for D was not verified on the DNA. TRBV1 is a recognized pseudogene. This CDR3 has 19 amino acids. CDR3 nucleotides: TGCACCAGCAGCCAGGGACTAGCGGGAGGAAGTTGGGGCACAGATACGCAGTATTTT. Translating it yields CTSSQGLAGGSWGTDTQYF.

This rearrangement joins TRBV10-1 to TRBJ1-1; D possibly corresponds to TRBD1 (6 bases). In germline, CDR1 is WNHNN, CDR2 SYGVQD (reference sequence). The V end lost 7 bases, the J end lost 0 bases, and 18 bases lay between the germline ends. The CDR3 is 16 residues long. CDR3 residues: CASNPRPQGMNTEAFF. CDR3 DNA sequence: TGCGCCAGCAACCCCCGGCCCCAGGGGATGAACACTGAAGCTTTCTTT.

V usage is TRBV4-3 and J usage is TRBJ1-1, with no clear D. The V and J ends lost 5 bases and 2 bases respectively, with 9 bases between them. The CDR3 loop spans 13 amino acids. Germline CDR1 and CDR2: LGHNA and YSLEER. CDR3 loop: CASSSTANTEAFF. In DNA form, the CDR3 reads TGCGCCAGCAGCTCAACAGCCAACACTGAAGCTTTCTTT.

CDR3 in amino acids: CASTGDGNTIYF. Written as DNA, the CDR3 is TGTGCCAGCACCGGGGATGGAAACACCATATATTTT. The J gene is TRBJ1-3, the V gene TRBV2; D remains ambiguous. V lost 7 bases and J 3 bases, leaving 7 bases between the germline ends. This CDR3 has 12 residues. Germline V gene sequence: CDR1 SNHLY, CDR2 FYNNEI.

J is TRBJ2-7 and V is TRBV7-9; D may be TRBD2 (6 bases). Germline CDR1 reads SEHNR; CDR2 reads FQNEAQ (reference sequence). With 5 bases removed from V and 2 bases from J, the gap between germline ends came to 16 bases. CDR3 length: 15 amino acids. CDR3 region: CASSPIGGDTYEQYF. CDR3 bases: TGTGCCAGCAGCCCTATAGGAGGGGATACCTACGAGCAGTACTTC.

In the case of this clone: The CDR3 carries no conserved terminal phenylalanine or tryptophan, so it likely arises from a read error. The V call is TRBV27, the J call TRBJ1-2; 9 bases map to TRBD1. After removal of 6 bases from V and 4 bases from J, the junction contained 9 bases not matched to a gene. Germline CDR1 reads MNHEY; CDR2 reads SMNVEV (reference sequence). The length of the CDR3 is 15 residues. The CDR3, as DNA: TGTGCCAGCAGCCGAGGGACAGGGAAGAGCTATGGCTACACCCTC. It codes for CASSRGTGKSYGYTL.

The chain joins TRBV7-2 to TRBJ2-5, with a tentative D call TRBD2 (5 bases). The V end was cut by 1 base, the J end by 5 bases, with 11 bases between. CDR1 and CDR2 from the germline V gene are SGHTA and FQGNSA. This CDR3 contains 14 residues. CDR3 coding DNA: TGTGCCAGCAGCTTAGTCGGGGTCGGGGAGACCCAGTACTTC. Translating gives CASSLVGVGETQYF.

J is TRBJ1-4 and V is TRBV7-8; the match to TRBD1 covers 8 bases. V trimming: 3 bases; J trimming: 3 bases; junction bases outside the gene matches: 3. The CDR3 runs to 15 residues. Germline loops: CDR1 SGHVS, CDR2 FQNEAQ. CDR3 bases: TGTGCCAGCAGCTTTGGGACAGGCCCTAATGAAAAACTGTTTTTT. Its protein is CASSFGTGPNEKLFF.

This chain joins TRBV5-1 and TRBJ2-5, with TRBD1 matching 9 bases. V shed 4 bases and J 5 bases; nucleotides not matched to a gene: 6. CDR1 is SGHRS and CDR2 is YFSETQ in the germline V gene. The CDR3 contains 14 residues. The CDR3 DNA reads as TGCGCCAGCAGCGATTACAGGGGGCTGGAGACCCAGTACTTC. Translation gives CASSDYRGLETQYF.

This clone has a handful of counts. V gene TRBV6-2 or TRBV6-3 combines with J gene TRBJ1-1; D ambiguous. V was cut by 0 bases and J by 2 bases, with 10 bases left in between. This CDR3 has 15 residues. Germline CDR1 reads MNHEY; CDR2 reads SVGEGT. CDR3 loop: CASSYSPLANTEAFF. The DNA of the CDR3 is TGTGCCAGCAGTTACTCTCCGTTGGCAAACACTGAAGCTTTCTTT.

This clone showed up just a few times. The chain uses TRBV6-5 and TRBJ1-5; D is uncertain. V gave up 4 bases and J gave up 4 bases, with 8 bases separating them. The V gene's germline CDR1 is MNHEY and CDR2 SVGAGI. The CDR3 contains 13 residues. The CDR3 nucleotides are TGTGCCAGCAGTTCCCGGTCTAATCAGCCCCAGCATTTT. Its translation is CASSSRSNQPQHF.

The rearrangement links TRBV28 to TRBJ2-5; D unresolved. Looked up from germline, CDR1 is MDHEN and CDR2 is SYDVKM. The CDR3 has 13 amino acids. The V end was cut by 2 bases, the J end by 3 bases, with 7 bases between. The CDR3, as DNA: TGTGCCAGCAGTTTAGGCGGAGAAGAGACCCAGTACTTC. As protein: CASSLGGEETQYF.

The chain recombines TRBV2 with TRBJ2-6; 8 bases align to TRBD1. CDR3 length: 17 residues. Per germline, CDR1 SNHLY and CDR2 FYNNEI. The J segment lost 0 bases and the V segment lost 5 bases, leaving 6 bases of the junction unmatched. CDR3 sequence: CASSRGTGYSGANVLTF. The CDR3 bases are TGTGCCAGCAGTCGAGGGACAGGATACTCTGGGGCCAACGTCCTGACTTTC.

V gene TRBV30 combines with J gene TRBJ1-1; 9 positions match TRBD1. The CDR3 totals 13 residues. J lost 0 bases, V lost 8 bases, and 4 bases had no gene match. CDR1 is GTSNPN and CDR2 is SVGIG in the germline V gene (reference sequence). CDR3 coding DNA: TGTGCCGGTGGACAGGGGTTGAACACTGAAGCTTTCTTT. Amino acid sequence: CAGGQGLNTEAFF.

The rearrangement uses TRBV7-2 and TRBJ1-2; TRBD1 matches at 9 bases. Germline CDR1 reads SGHTA; CDR2 reads FQGNSA. The J segment lost 4 bases and the V segment lost 4 bases, leaving 7 bases of the junction unmatched. The CDR3 runs to 15 residues. The CDR3 region is CASSWGQGRSYGYTF. DNA of the CDR3: TGTGCCAGCAGCTGGGGACAGGGACGAAGCTATGGCTACACCTTC.

V usage is TRBV7-9 and J usage is TRBJ2-5; perhaps TRBD1 as D (6 bases). The V end lost 1 base, the J end lost 2 bases, and 11 bases lay between the germline ends. Germline values: CDR1 SEHNR, CDR2 FQNEAQ (reference sequence). The CDR3 consists of 15 residues. The CDR3 region has the DNA TGTGCCAGCAGCTTAGGGACAGTCTTGCAAGAGACCCAGTACTTC. Its protein product is CASSLGTVLQETQYF.

This clone was counted a single time. The chain employs TRBV7-2 and TRBJ2-3; 12 bases fit TRBD2. Losses at the gene ends were 5 bases for V and 2 bases for J; bases not matched to a gene: 5. Germline V lookup: CDR1 SGHTA, CDR2 FQGNSA. This CDR3 contains 16 residues. CDR3 residues: CASSAGTSGYTDTQYF. The CDR3 coding sequence is TGTGCCAGCAGCGCCGGGACTAGCGGGTACACAGATACGCAGTATTTT. The full variable domain, rest sourced from reference TRBV7-2 and TRBJ2-3, is GAGVSQSPSNKVTEKGKDVELRCDPISGHTALYWYRQSLGQGLEFLIYFQGNSAPDKSGLPSDRFSAERTGGSVSTLTIQRTQQEDSAVYLCASSAGTSGYTDTQYFGPGTRLTVL.

The V gene is TRBV6-6, the J gene TRBJ2-3, with no clear D. CDR3 length: 11 residues. V was trimmed by 9 bases and J by 8 bases, leaving 12 bases between them. Germline CDR1 is MNHNY and CDR2 is SVGAGI (reference sequence). Written as DNA, the CDR3 is TGTGCCAGTATGACCTCGGGTACGCAGTATTTT. This gives the protein CASMTSGTQYF.

This chain uses TRBV21-1 with TRBJ1-4. TRBV21-1 is a pseudogene segment. The CDR3 is made up of 14 amino acids. CDR3 in DNA: TGTGCCAGCAGCACCCAGGCGGGGGGTGAAAAACTGTTTTTT. Amino acid sequence: CASSTQAGGEKLFF.

This clone occurred a few times. This chain joins TRBV7-5 and TRBJ1-5; the DNA was not compared with TRBD1, the D call given in the table. TRBV7-5 is assigned pseudogene status. This CDR3 has 14 residues. This CDR3 is CARSYSGFNQPQHF. DNA of the CDR3: TGTGCCAGAAGCTATTCAGGGTTTAATCAGCCCCAGCATTTT.